Sequencing of this T cell receptor beta chain was carried out in a study of OX40 agonist ivuxolimab in advanced cancers. Blood got drawn at baseline, again on cycle 4 day 1, and then on cycle 7 day 1. Using immunoSEQ multiplex PCR, the repertoire was profiled, and TCRdb retains in-frame clones only, with some absent. The table includes roughly 110,000 clones, over 75% detected once. The CDR3 has 11 residues. V lost 4 bases, J lost 6 bases, and 8 bases lay in between. Germline CDR1 is DFQATT and CDR2 is SNEGSKA (reference sequence). Sequencing was performed on CD4+ or CD8+ T cells sorted from blood, taken in a trial of the OX40 agonist ivuxolimab. The rearrangement uses TRBV20-1 and TRBJ2-3; maybe TRBD2 (5 bases). The TCR comes from an adult with an advanced solid tumor such as melanoma, head and neck, liver or kidney cancer. This chain's CDR3 is CSATGGDTQYF. The CDR3 bases are TGCAGTGCTACCGGCGGGGATACGCAGTATTTT.